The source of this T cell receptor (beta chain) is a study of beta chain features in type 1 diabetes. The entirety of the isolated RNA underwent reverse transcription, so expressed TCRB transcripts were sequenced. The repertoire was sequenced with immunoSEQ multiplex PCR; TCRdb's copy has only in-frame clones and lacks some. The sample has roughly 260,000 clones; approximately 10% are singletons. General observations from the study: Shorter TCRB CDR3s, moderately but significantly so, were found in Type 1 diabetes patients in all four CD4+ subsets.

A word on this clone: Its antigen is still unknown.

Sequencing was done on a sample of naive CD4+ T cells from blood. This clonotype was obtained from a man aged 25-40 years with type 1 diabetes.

The chain's CDR3 is CATRGGAVYEQYF. CDR3 coding DNA: TGTGCCACACGGGGAGGGGCAGTCTACGAGCAGTACTTC. This chain connects TRBV7-9 to TRBJ2-7, with TRBD2 identical over 7 bases. The CDR3 sequence is 13 residues long. V dropped 10 bases and J dropped 3; count of bases not matched to a gene: 9. The germline gives CDR1 SEHNR, CDR2 FQNEAQ (reference sequence).